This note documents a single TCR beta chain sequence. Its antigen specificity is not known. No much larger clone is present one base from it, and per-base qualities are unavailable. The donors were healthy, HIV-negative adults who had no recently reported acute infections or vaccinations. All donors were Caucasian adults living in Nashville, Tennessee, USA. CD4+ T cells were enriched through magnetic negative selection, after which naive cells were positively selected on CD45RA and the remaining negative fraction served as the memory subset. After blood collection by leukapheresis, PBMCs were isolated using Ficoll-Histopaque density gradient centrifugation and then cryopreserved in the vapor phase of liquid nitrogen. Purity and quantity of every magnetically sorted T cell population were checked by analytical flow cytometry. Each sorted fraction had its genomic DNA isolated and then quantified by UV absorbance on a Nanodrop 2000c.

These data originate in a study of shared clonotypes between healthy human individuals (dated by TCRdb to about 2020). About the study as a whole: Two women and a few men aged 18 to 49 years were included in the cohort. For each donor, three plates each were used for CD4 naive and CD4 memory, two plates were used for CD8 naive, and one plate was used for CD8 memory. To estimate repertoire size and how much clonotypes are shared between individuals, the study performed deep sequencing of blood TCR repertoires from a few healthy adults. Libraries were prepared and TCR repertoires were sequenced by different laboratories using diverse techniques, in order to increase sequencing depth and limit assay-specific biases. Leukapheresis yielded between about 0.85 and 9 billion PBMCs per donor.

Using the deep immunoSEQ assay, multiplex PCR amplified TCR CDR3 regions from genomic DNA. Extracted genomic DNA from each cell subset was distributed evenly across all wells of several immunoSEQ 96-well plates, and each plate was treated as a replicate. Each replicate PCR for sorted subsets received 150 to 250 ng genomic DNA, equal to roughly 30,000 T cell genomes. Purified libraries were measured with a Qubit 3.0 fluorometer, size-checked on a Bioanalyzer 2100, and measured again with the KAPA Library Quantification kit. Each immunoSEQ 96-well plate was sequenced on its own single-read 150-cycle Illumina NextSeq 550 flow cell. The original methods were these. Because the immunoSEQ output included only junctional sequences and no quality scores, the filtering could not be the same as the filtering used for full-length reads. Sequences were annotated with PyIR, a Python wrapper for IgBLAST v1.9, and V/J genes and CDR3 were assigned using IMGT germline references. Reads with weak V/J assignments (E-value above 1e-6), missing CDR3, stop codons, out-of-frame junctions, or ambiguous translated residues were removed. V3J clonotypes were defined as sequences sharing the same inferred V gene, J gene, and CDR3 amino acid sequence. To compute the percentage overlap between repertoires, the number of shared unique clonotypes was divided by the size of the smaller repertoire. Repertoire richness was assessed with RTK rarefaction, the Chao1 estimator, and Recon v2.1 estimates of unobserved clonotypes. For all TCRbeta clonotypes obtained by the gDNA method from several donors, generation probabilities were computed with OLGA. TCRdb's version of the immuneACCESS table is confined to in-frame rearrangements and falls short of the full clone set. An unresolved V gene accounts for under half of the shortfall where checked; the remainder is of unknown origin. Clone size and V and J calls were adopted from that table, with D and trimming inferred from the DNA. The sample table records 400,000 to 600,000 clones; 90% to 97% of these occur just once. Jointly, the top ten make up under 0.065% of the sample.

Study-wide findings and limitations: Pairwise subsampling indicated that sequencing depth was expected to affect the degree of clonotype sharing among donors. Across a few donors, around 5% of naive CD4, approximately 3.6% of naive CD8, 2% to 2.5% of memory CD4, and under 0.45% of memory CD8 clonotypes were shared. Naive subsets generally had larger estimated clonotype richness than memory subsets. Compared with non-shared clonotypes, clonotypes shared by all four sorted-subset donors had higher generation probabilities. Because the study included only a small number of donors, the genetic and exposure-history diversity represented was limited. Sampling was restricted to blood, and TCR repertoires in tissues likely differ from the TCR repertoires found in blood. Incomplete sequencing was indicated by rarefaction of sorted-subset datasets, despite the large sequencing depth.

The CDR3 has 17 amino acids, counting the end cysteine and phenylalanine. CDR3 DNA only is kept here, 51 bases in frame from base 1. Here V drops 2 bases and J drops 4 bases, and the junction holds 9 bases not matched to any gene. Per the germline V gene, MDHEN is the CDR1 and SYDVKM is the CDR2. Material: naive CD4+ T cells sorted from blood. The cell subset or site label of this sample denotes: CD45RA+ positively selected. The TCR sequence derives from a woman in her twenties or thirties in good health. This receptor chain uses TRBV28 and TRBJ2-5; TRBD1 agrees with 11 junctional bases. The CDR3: CASSLRPPGQGGETQYF. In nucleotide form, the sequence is TGTGCCAGCAGTTTAAGGCCTCCGGGACAGGGGGGAGAGACCCAGTACTTC.